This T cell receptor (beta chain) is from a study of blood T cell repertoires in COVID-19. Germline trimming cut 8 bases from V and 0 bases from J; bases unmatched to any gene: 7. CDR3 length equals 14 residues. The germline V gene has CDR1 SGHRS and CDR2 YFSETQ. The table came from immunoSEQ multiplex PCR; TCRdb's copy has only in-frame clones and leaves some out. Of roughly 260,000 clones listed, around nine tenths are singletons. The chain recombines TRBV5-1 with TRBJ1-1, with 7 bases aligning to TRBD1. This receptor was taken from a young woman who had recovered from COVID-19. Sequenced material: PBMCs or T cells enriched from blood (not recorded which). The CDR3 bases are TGCGCCAGTGGGACAGAGAACATGAACACTGAAGCTTTCTTT. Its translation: CASGTENMNTEAFF.